The text below deals with one T cell receptor (beta chain). This specimen belongs to a study of blood T cell repertoires in COVID-19. Looking at the study overall: Italy, Spain and the United States were the sources of the convalescent and acute COVID-19 samples. Sources were T cells, B-cell-depleted T cells, or PBMCs; the material itself was cDNA or gDNA.

Methods used by the authors: Researchers report that nucleated cell counts were estimated from reference gene primer amplification. TCRdb's table, derived via immunoSEQ multiplex PCR, lists solely in-frame clones and lacks some. Clone size and the V and J calls come from that table; the DNA yielded D and trimming. This table has around 230,000 clones, around 85% appearing once. Trimming cost V 2 bases and J 4 bases, with 23 bases left between them. The length of the CDR3 is 18 residues. Germline V lookup: CDR1 MNHEY, CDR2 SVGEGT. The sample was peripheral blood. The TCR comes from an elderly woman with acute or convalescent COVID-19. This sequence joins TRBV6-2 or TRBV6-3 and TRBJ2-5; maybe TRBD1 (5 bases). CDR3 nucleotides: TGTGCCAGCAGTTACCACCTTATATCAGGGAAGTGGACAGAGACCCAGTACTTC. This sequence encodes CASSYHLISGKWTETQYF.